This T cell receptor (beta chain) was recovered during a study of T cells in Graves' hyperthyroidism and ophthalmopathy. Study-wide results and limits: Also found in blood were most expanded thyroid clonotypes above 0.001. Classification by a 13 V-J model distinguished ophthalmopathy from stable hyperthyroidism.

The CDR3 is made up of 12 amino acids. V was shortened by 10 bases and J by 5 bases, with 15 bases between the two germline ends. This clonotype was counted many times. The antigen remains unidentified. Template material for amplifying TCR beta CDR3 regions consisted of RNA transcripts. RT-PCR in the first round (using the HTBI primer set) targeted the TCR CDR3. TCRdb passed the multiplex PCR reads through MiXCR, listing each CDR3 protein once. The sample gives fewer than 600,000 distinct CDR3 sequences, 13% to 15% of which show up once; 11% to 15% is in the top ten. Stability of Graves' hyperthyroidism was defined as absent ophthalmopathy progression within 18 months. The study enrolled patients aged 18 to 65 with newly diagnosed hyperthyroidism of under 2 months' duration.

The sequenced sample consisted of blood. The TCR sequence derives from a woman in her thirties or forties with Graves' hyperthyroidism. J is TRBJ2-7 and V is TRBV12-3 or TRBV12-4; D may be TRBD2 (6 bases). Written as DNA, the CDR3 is TGTGCCACCGGGACCCGGGGGAACGAGCAGTACTTC. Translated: CATGTRGNEQYF.